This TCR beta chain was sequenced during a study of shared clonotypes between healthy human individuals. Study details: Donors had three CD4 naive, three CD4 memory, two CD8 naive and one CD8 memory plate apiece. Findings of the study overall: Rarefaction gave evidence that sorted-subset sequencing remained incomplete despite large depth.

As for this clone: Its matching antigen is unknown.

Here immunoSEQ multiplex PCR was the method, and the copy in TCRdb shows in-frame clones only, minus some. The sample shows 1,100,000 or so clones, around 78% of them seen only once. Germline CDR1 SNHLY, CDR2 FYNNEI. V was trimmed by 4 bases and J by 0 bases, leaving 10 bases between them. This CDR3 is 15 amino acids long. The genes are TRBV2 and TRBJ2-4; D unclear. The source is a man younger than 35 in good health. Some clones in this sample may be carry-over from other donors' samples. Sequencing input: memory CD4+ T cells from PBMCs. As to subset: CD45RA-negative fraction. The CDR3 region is CASSAQRLAKNIQYF. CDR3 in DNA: TGTGCCAGCAGTGCACAGCGACTAGCCAAAAACATTCAGTACTTC.